Following are 12 T cell receptor beta chains from one sample sequenced in a study of human T cells and chemical hapten exposure. A single record per CDR3 protein comes from TCRdb applying MiXCR to the RACE reads. The sample lists 100,000 or so distinct CDR3 sequences, 11% occurring once. Time point denoted: patch test 2, 6 weeks after DPC sensitization. Noted treatment: therapeutic diphenylcyclopropenone sensitization with weekly scalp DPC. The source material was whole blood, sampled in connection with sensitization to the hapten diphenylcyclopropenone (DPC). All receptors derive from a man aged 35-49 years with alopecia areata. Some clones in this sample may be carry-over from other donors' samples.

The genes are TRBV7-8 and TRBJ2-7; D is perhaps TRBD1 or TRBD2 (6 bases each). Germline CDR1 SGHVS, CDR2 FQNEAQ. The CDR3 totals 17 residues. The V end lost 1 base, the J end lost 2 bases, and 18 bases lay between the germline ends. The CDR3 sequence: CASSLEVGGLGTYEQYV. The DNA of the CDR3 is TGTGCCAGCAGCTTAGAGGTAGGGGGACTTGGGACCTACGAGCAGTACGTC.

This chain joins TRBV5-1 and TRBJ2-7, with no clear D. The germline V gene encodes CDR1 SGHRS and CDR2 YFSETQ. There are 12 residues in the CDR3. Trimming shortened V by 4 bases and J by 3 bases, and 8 bases separated the two germline ends. Here the CDR3 DNA reads TGCGCCAGCAGCATGAATTTCTACGAGCAGTACTTC. It translates to CASSMNFYEQYF. Together with reference TRBV5-1 and TRBJ2-7, the CDR3 gives the full variable domain: KAGVTQTPRYLIKTRGQQVTLSCSPISGHRSVSWYQQTPGQGLQFLFEYFSETQRNKGNFPGRFSGRQFSNSRSEMNVSTLELGDSALYLCASSMNFYEQYFGPGTRLTVT.

This clonotype was detected only a few times. The chain is built from TRBV7-6 and TRBJ2-3, with 7 bases identical to TRBD2. CDR3 length: 14 residues. The V segment lost 5 bases and the J segment 4 bases; nucleotides outside the gene matches: 6. Germline V CDR1 and CDR2: SGHVS, FNYEAQ. CDR3 sequence (DNA): TGTGCCAGCAGCCGTGCGGGGGAGTCAGATACGCAGTATTTT. Its protein product is CASSRAGESDTQYF. The full variable domain, rest sourced from reference TRBV7-6 and TRBJ2-3, is GAGVSQSPRYKVTKRGQDVALRCDPISGHVSLYWYRQALGQGPEFLTYFNYEAQQDKSGLPNDRFSAERPEGSISTLTIQRTEQRDSAMYRCASSRAGESDTQYFGPGTRLTVL.

This clonotype was detected only a few times. The chain combines TRBV2 with TRBJ1-4; perhaps TRBD1 as D (5 bases). Trimming pared 7 bases from V and 3 bases from J, leaving 18 bases between. Germline CDR1 and CDR2: SNHLY and FYNNEI. CDR3 length equals 16 residues. DNA of the CDR3: TGTGCCAGCACTACCCCCGGGGGGGTGGCTAATGAAAAACTGTTTTTT. Translation gives CASTTPGGVANEKLFF.

This clonotype was counted ten times or more. The chain employs TRBV6-5 and TRBJ2-7; 8 positions match TRBD2. The germline V gene has CDR1 MNHEY and CDR2 SVGAGI. This CDR3 has 14 residues. The junction had 5 bases not matched to a gene; V was cut back by 7 bases and J by 0 bases. CDR3 region: CASKKAGDSYEQYF. CDR3 coding DNA: TGTGCCAGCAAAAAAGCGGGGGACTCCTACGAGCAGTACTTC.

This clonotype has at least ten counts. The chain carries TRBV28 and TRBJ1-2; D call uncertain. This CDR3 region has 12 residues. Germline CDR1 MDHEN, CDR2 SYDVKM. The V gene lost 6 bases and the J gene lost 8 bases, with 13 bases spanning the gap. The DNA of the CDR3 is TGTGCCAGCAGCCCTTCCCGTTACGGCTACACCTTC. This sequence encodes CASSPSRYGYTF.

This clonotype came up once. The rearrangement uses TRBV5-1 and TRBJ2-6; the D call may be TRBD1 or TRBD2 (6 bases each). The ends were cut back, 5 bases at V and 4 bases at J, with 19 bases in the middle. CDR3 length: 17 residues. Germline V lookup: CDR1 SGHRS, CDR2 YFSETQ. In DNA, the CDR3 is TGCGCCAGCAGTCCCGTAATGGGGGGCGCCGGGGCCAACGTCCTGACTTTC. Its protein is CASSPVMGGAGANVLTF.

The sample holds many counts of this clonotype. The V call is TRBV6-2 or TRBV6-3, the J call TRBJ1-5; D not resolved. The ends were cut back, 5 bases at V and 2 bases at J, with 16 bases in the middle. Germline-derived CDR1 and CDR2 are MNHEY and SVGEGT. This CDR3 spans 16 amino acids. CDR3 region: CASSPRLPTGNQPQHF. CDR3 bases: TGTGCCAGCAGTCCCAGGCTCCCGACGGGCAATCAGCCCCAGCATTTT.

The chain recombines TRBV10-3 with TRBJ2-3; no reliable D call. The CDR3 loop spans 12 amino acids. V was shortened by 7 bases and J by 1 base, with 6 bases between the two germline ends. From germline, CDR1 is ENHRY and CDR2 SYGVKD. In DNA, the CDR3 is TGTGCCATCAAGGCCGGCACAGATACGCAGTATTTT. Amino acids: CAIKAGTDTQYF.

This clonotype was observed many times. V is TRBV4-1 and J is TRBJ2-5; no clear D. The CDR3 has 14 amino acids. Per the germline V gene, CDR1 is MGHRA and CDR2 is YSYEKL. Trimming removed 1 base from V and 5 bases from J, with 11 bases in between. The CDR3 DNA follows: TGCGCCAGCAGCCAAGTTGCCACCAAGGAGACCCAGTACTTC. Encoded protein: CASSQVATKETQYF.

This clonotype occurred many times. The junction differs from germline at one of its ends, possibly a read error. CDR3 amino acids: CSVRLRGSTIYF. The CDR3 nucleotides are TGCAGCGTTCGACTTAGGGGAAGCACCATATATTTT. The gene calls are TRBV29-1 and TRBJ1-3, with D possibly matching TRBD1 (5 bases). CDR1 and CDR2 (germline): SQVTM, ANQGSEA. The CDR3 has 12 amino acids.

The table lists this clonotype with many counts. The J gene is TRBJ2-2, the V gene TRBV11-2; D uncertain. The V end was cut by 0 bases, the J end by 2 bases, with 7 bases between. The CDR3 contains 15 residues. Germline V gene data show CDR1 as SGHAT and CDR2 as FQNNGV. The DNA of the CDR3 is TGTGCCAGCAGCTTAGAAGCTCTTAACACCGGGGAGCTGTTTTTT. This gives the protein CASSLEALNTGELFF.